This TCR beta chain was sequenced during a study of early T cells in non-severe SARS-CoV-2 infection. As for the study in general: Bulk RNA from unsorted whole blood was sequenced; chains were unpaired.

Researchers tagged individual cDNA molecules with unique molecular identifiers. MiXCR was run by TCRdb on the 5' RACE reads, yielding one entry per CDR3 protein. The sample yields more than 80,000 distinct CDR3 sequences, around 16% seen once. Notes on the study in general: Clonotype matching in VDJdb favored anti-spike CD8 responses and did not capture private and CD4 specificities.

Between the trimmed V and J ends, which lost 5 bases and 3 bases, there was a span of 17 bases. Germline CDR1 MDHEN, CDR2 SYDVKM. The CDR3 length is 15 residues. The table lists this clonotype with many counts. The target antigen is unknown. The sample consisted of whole blood. This receptor was obtained from an adult who was a healthcare worker with PCR-confirmed SARS-CoV-2 infection or an uninfected control (not recorded which). The V and J genes are TRBV28 and TRBJ2-7, with D perhaps given as TRBD1 or TRBD2 (5 bases each). Here the CDR3 reads CASSPQGAAVYEQYF. CDR3 DNA: TGTGCCAGCAGTCCGCAGGGAGCCGCCGTCTACGAGCAGTACTTC. Full variable domain (outside the CDR3, taken from reference TRBV28 and TRBJ2-7): DVKVTQSSRYLVKRTGEKVFLECVQDMDHENMFWYRQDPGLGLRLIYFSYDVKMKEKGDIPEGYSVSREKKERFSLILESASTNQTSMYLCASSPQGAAVYEQYFGPGTRLTVT.